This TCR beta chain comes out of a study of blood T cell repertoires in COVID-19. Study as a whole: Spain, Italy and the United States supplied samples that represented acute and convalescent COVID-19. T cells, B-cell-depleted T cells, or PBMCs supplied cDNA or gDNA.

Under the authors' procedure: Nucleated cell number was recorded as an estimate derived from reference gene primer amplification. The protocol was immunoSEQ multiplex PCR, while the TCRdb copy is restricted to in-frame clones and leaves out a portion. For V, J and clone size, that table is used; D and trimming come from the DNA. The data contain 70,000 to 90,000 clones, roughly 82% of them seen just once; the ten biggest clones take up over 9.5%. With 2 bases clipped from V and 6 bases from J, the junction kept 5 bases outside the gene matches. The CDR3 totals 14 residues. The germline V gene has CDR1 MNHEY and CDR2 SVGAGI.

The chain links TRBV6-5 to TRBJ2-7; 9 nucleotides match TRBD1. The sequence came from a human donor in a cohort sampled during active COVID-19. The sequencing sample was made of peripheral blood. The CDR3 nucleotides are TGTGCCAGCAGTTACGGAGACAGGGGGAGCGAGCAGTACTTC. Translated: CASSYGDRGSEQYF.